Below are 11 T cell receptor beta chains sequenced from a single sample in a study of blood T cell repertoires in COVID-19. Repertoires were generated with immunoSEQ multiplex PCR, while TCRdb's copy carries only in-frame clones and drops some. The table shows roughly 250,000 clones, with over 75% occurring only once. The sequenced sample consisted of peripheral blood. These receptors all come from a human donor in a cohort sampled during active COVID-19.

This sequence joins TRBV5-4 and TRBJ1-1, with unresolved D. The CDR3 length is 13 residues. The V end lost 4 bases, the J end lost 7 bases, and 14 bases lay between the germline ends. In germline, CDR1 is SGHNT, CDR2 YYREEE (reference sequence). The CDR3 sequence: CASSPPYEIEAFF. CDR3 coding DNA: TGTGCCAGCAGCCCCCCTTACGAGATTGAAGCTTTCTTT.

The chain couples TRBV27 to TRBJ2-3; TRBD1 matches 10 bases. The CDR3 extends over 16 amino acids. Germline CDR1 reads MNHEY; CDR2 reads SMNVEV (reference sequence). The ends lost 5 bases at V and 1 base at J; junction bases unmatched: 6. CDR3 in amino acids: CASSPWTGGGTDTQYF. Written as DNA, the CDR3 is TGTGCCAGCAGTCCCTGGACAGGGGGGGGCACAGATACGCAGTATTTT.

This clone has a handful of counts. This chain connects TRBV12-3 or TRBV12-4 to TRBJ2-7; D not certain. The ends were cut back, 2 bases at V and 3 bases at J, with 8 bases in the middle. The CDR3 totals 13 residues. DNA for the CDR3: TGTGCCAGCAGTTTACAGGTACGCTACGAGCAGTACTTC. This sequence encodes CASSLQVRYEQYF.

This clone was seen just once. V is TRBV20-1 and J is TRBJ1-1; D unresolved. With 4 bases removed from V and 1 base from J, the gap between germline ends came to 4 bases. The CDR3 is 11 amino acids. Germline V gene sequence: CDR1 DFQATT, CDR2 SNEGSKA (reference sequence). CDR3 DNA sequence: TGCAGTGCTAAGCGGAACACTGAAGCTTTCTTT. Translated, it gives CSAKRNTEAFF.

The V call is TRBV6-5, the J call TRBJ1-3; D unclear. V was shortened by 0 bases and J by 0 bases, with 6 bases between the two germline ends. The germline CDR1 and CDR2 sequences are MNHEY and SVGAGI. The CDR3 totals 15 residues. The CDR3 nucleotides read TGTGCCAGCAGTTACTCGCGTCTCTCTGGAAACACCATATATTTT. Translating it yields CASSYSRLSGNTIYF.

The chain recombines TRBV9 with TRBJ2-3; no definite D call. The germline gives CDR1 SGDLS, CDR2 YYNGEE. Trimming cost V 0 bases and J 6 bases, with 5 bases left between them. The CDR3 length is 12 residues. The CDR3 is CASSVGGDTQYF. The CDR3, as DNA: TGTGCCAGCAGCGTAGGCGGCGATACGCAGTATTTT. Full variable domain (rest looked up from reference TRBV9 and TRBJ2-3): DSGVTQTPKHLITATGQRVTLRCSPRSGDLSVYWYQQSLDQGLQFLIQYYNGEERAKGNILERFSAQQFPDLHSELNLSSLELGDSALYFCASSVGGDTQYFGPGTRLTVL.

CDR3 DNA sequence: TGTGCCAGCAGCCCCCGGGAACCTGGGAACACTGAAGCTTTCTTT. Encoded protein: CASSPREPGNTEAFF. V gene TRBV6-5 combines with J gene TRBJ1-1; D is uncertain. CDR3 length equals 15 residues. Trimming cost V 6 bases and J 1 base, with 15 bases left between them. Germline V gene lookup returns CDR1 MNHEY and CDR2 SVGAGI.

This clone was detected a few times. This rearrangement joins TRBV6-1 to TRBJ1-1; D may be TRBD1 (5 bases). CDR3 length: 16 residues. V dropped 4 bases and J dropped 2 bases, with 17 bases sitting between them. Germline V lookup: CDR1 MNHNS, CDR2 SASEGT. The CDR3 coding sequence is TGTGCCAGCAGTGCCACAGGTAGGTGGGGCAACACTGAAGCTTTCTTT. Amino acids: CASSATGRWGNTEAFF.

The count of this clone is one. This chain links TRBV7-9 with TRBJ2-1; 7 nucleotides agree with TRBD1. Losses at the gene ends were 0 bases for V and 2 bases for J; bases not matched to a gene: 10. The CDR3 has 18 amino acids. Germline V CDR1 and CDR2: SEHNR, FQNEAQ (reference sequence). CDR3 nucleotides: TGTGCCAGCAGCTTAGCGAAAAATCAGGGGGAAACCTACAATGAGCAGTTCTTC. Translating it yields CASSLAKNQGETYNEQFF.

CDR3 residues: CASSPPSGRTRWTQYF. CDR3 sequence (DNA): TGTGCCAGCAGCCCTCCTAGCGGGAGGACGCGGTGGACCCAGTACTTC. The rearrangement uses TRBV7-2 and TRBJ2-5; 11 nucleotides line up with TRBD2. Germline V CDR1 and CDR2: SGHTA, FQGNSA. Trimming removed 5 bases from V and 7 bases from J; junction bases left unmatched: 12. This CDR3 is 16 amino acids long.

V is TRBV30 and J is TRBJ2-7; D is perhaps TRBD2 (5 bases). Deletions cut 2 bases from V and 3 bases from J, with 11 bases between. The germline gives CDR1 GTSNPN, CDR2 SVGIG (reference sequence). This CDR3 spans 13 amino acids. For the CDR3, the DNA is TGTGCCTGGAGTCACGGGATAGGCTACGAGCAGTACTTC. Translated: CAWSHGIGYEQYF.